The 8 T cell receptor beta chains in this list originate from one sample, sequenced in a study of identical twins. MiXCR, applied by TCRdb to the 5' RACE reads, yields one record per CDR3 protein. The sample has more than 200,000 distinct CDR3 sequences; 9.4% are singletons. The source material was memory (CD45RO+) T cells sorted from blood. The receptor source for this set is a woman aged 18-29 years in good health.

In this sample, this clonotype turned up once. V gene TRBV7-9 combines with J gene TRBJ2-7; D is unclear. Germline values: CDR1 SEHNR, CDR2 FQNEAQ (reference sequence). CDR3 length: 14 residues. V was shortened by 3 bases and J by 2 bases, with 11 bases between the two germline ends. The chain's CDR3 is CASSFTQHTYEQYF. The CDR3 DNA reads TGTGCCAGCAGCTTCACCCAGCATACCTACGAGCAGTACTTC.

This clonotype was seen only a few times. The chain links TRBV29-1 to TRBJ2-2, with D possibly being TRBD1 or TRBD2 (5 bases each). CDR1 and CDR2 from the germline V gene are SQVTM and ANQGSEA. Trimming stripped 0 bases from V and 5 bases from J, with 13 bases between. The CDR3 is 15 residues long. The CDR3 here is CSVEEEAGKTGELFF. DNA of the CDR3: TGCAGCGTTGAAGAGGAGGCAGGGAAGACCGGGGAGCTGTTTTTT.

This clonotype was seen a few times. The chain employs TRBV7-9 and TRBJ1-2; the D is unclear. The CDR3 consists of 12 residues. Germline V CDR1 and CDR2: SEHNR, FQNEAQ (reference sequence). Trimming stripped 1 base from V and 9 bases from J, with 9 bases between. The CDR3 loop reads CASSLGRSSYTF. The CDR3 region has the DNA TGTGCCAGCAGCTTAGGGAGGTCTAGCTACACCTTC.

There are a few counts of this clonotype. This chain uses TRBV4-2 with TRBJ2-3, with D possibly TRBD2 on 5 matching bases. V was clipped by 3 bases and J by 2 bases, with 12 bases between them. The germline CDR1 and CDR2 sequences are LGHNA and YNFKEQ. CDR3 length: 15 amino acids. CDR3 nucleotides: TGTGCCAGCAGCCAGGAGAAGCGGTACACAGATACGCAGTATTTT. Amino acid sequence: CASSQEKRYTDTQYF.

This clonotype was counted many times. This chain joins TRBV5-1 and TRBJ2-1; 11 bases align to TRBD2. Losses at the gene ends were 3 bases for V and 7 bases for J; bases not matched to a gene: 9. Germline CDR1 and CDR2: SGHRS and YFSETQ. The CDR3 runs to 16 residues. This CDR3 is CASSSLTSGKGNEQFF. The CDR3 region has the DNA TGCGCCAGCAGCTCCCTGACTAGCGGGAAGGGGAATGAGCAGTTCTTC.

This clonotype has just a few counts. The chain has TRBV29-1 and TRBJ1-1; 7 nucleotides match TRBD1. Germline lookup yields CDR1 SQVTM and CDR2 ANQGSEA. The CDR3 extends over 12 amino acids. J gave up 13 bases and V 6 bases, and 14 bases lay outside the gene matches. CDR3 in DNA: TGCAGCGTGGGTGACAGGGAGGATGATGGTTTCTTT. Translation gives CSVGDREDDGFF.

This clonotype came up many times. The chain joins TRBV27 to TRBJ2-1; D is ambiguous. The CDR3 has 13 residues. Trimming removed 3 bases at V and 6 bases at J, with 9 bases between. CDR1 and CDR2 from the germline V gene are MNHEY and SMNVEV (reference sequence). The CDR3 reads CASSLGKRNEQFF. The CDR3 bases are TGTGCCAGCAGTTTGGGAAAACGCAATGAGCAGTTCTTC.

The V gene is TRBV28, the J gene TRBJ2-5; no definite D call. The CDR3 is 14 residues long. The germline V gene has CDR1 MDHEN and CDR2 SYDVKM. Deletions cut 10 bases from V and 10 bases from J, with 25 bases between. The CDR3 region has the DNA TGTGCCATGGGCCCCCGGCTCCTCTGCTGGGGCCAGTACTTC. This codes for CAMGPRLLCWGQYF.